This paragraph reports one T cell receptor beta chain. Its specificity is not known. These data belong to a study of long-term antiretroviral therapy in people with HIV. Broader study findings: Across all time points, the repertoire was dominated by clones that expanded before ART. HIV repertoires spanned tighter CDR3 length ranges than controls did. Following ART, diversity rose but still fell short of transplant donor controls.

An immunoSEQ assay, version v3.0, was performed at survey level. Some clones are missing from TCRdb's copy, which holds only in-frame ones; the method was immunoSEQ multiplex PCR. This table has about 20,000 clones, less than 85% appearing once. Germline CDR1 MNHNY, CDR2 SVGAGI (reference sequence). The V and J ends lost 2 bases and 4 bases, in that order; junction bases with no gene match: 5. There are 15 residues in the CDR3. The source material was unsorted PBMCs, sampled 2.9 years after starting antiretroviral therapy. This chain links TRBV6-6 with TRBJ2-5; 9 bases map to TRBD1. This clonotype originated in a woman under 40 with HIV. DNA of the CDR3: TGTGCCAGCAGTTACGGACAGGGGAGTGGAGAGACCCAGTACTTC. It specifies CASSYGQGSGETQYF.